The rows below give T cell receptor beta chains drawn from one sample of a study of T cell responses to AZD1222 COVID-19 vaccine. Repertoires were generated with immunoSEQ multiplex PCR, while TCRdb's copy carries only in-frame clones and drops some. The table records tens of thousands of clones, 75% to 95% of them present only once. Sequenced material: peripheral blood, taken on day 0 of MenACWY control vaccination. These receptor sequences come from an adult in good health. The CDR3 runs from the conserved cysteine through the conserved F or W. The order of the fields is CDR3 DNA, CDR3 protein, clone size, J gene, V gene, D gene. The D gene is left open where the match is weak. Clone size is given for some rows only: seen once, a few or many times, or a class if the clone is expanded.

CDR3nt: TGTGCCAGCAGTTCCGGTGGCAATCAGCCCCAGCATTTT
CDR3aa: CASSSGGNQPQHF
abundance: NA
j_gene: TRBJ1-5
v_gene: TRBV12-3/TRBV12-4
d_gene: NA

CDR3nt: TGTGCCAGCAGCCTACTAGCGGGAGGGTACGACGAGCAGTACTTC
CDR3aa: CASSLLAGGYDEQYF
abundance: NA
j_gene: TRBJ2-7
v_gene: TRBV7-9
d_gene: TRBD2

CDR3nt: TGCGCCAGCAGCTTGTGGCCCGACGGGGAGGGCCTTTCCTACGAGCAGTACTTC
CDR3aa: CASSLWPDGEGLSYEQYF
abundance: few
j_gene: TRBJ2-7
v_gene: TRBV5-1
d_gene: TRBD2

CDR3nt: TGTGCCAGTAGTATAGAGCAGGGGATTCTGGCACCCCTCCACTTT
CDR3aa: CASSIEQGILAPLHF
abundance: NA
j_gene: TRBJ1-6
v_gene: TRBV19
d_gene: NA

CDR3nt: TGTGCCAGCAGCTTTACAGCCCCAGTTGGAGATACGCAGTATTTT
CDR3aa: CASSFTAPVGDTQYF
abundance: NA
j_gene: TRBJ2-3
v_gene: TRBV7-2
d_gene: NA

CDR3nt: TGTGCCAGCAGCTTACTCCCCCAGCTGTTTTTT
CDR3aa: CASSLLPQLFF
abundance: NA
j_gene: TRBJ2-2
v_gene: TRBV11-2
d_gene: NA

CDR3nt: TGTGCCAGCAGGACACAGGCCCTTGAAGCTTTCTTT
CDR3aa: CASRTQALEAFF
abundance: NA
j_gene: TRBJ1-1
v_gene: TRBV12-3/TRBV12-4
d_gene: NA

CDR3nt: TGTGCCAGCAGCTTACACAGGGACCCCTATGAGGGCTACACCTTC
CDR3aa: CASSLHRDPYEGYTF
abundance: once
j_gene: TRBJ1-2
v_gene: TRBV7-2
d_gene: NA

CDR3nt: TGTGCCAGCAGTTTATCGGCAGGGGGGCGAAAAGAGCAGTTCTTC
CDR3aa: CASSLSAGGRKEQFF
abundance: NA
j_gene: TRBJ2-1
v_gene: TRBV27
d_gene: NA

CDR3nt: TGTGCCAGCAGCTTAAGTCAGGGAGGGGCAGATACGCAGTATTTT
CDR3aa: CASSLSQGGADTQYF
abundance: NA
j_gene: TRBJ2-3
v_gene: TRBV7-6
d_gene: TRBD2

CDR3nt: TGTGCCAGCAGCCTCTCCGTGAGTTATAGGTATGGCTACACCTTC
CDR3aa: CASSLSVSYRYGYTF
abundance: NA
j_gene: TRBJ1-2
v_gene: TRBV6-5
d_gene: NA

CDR3nt: TGTGCCACCAGCAGAGACAGGGGGTACAGAGGCTACACCTTC
CDR3aa: CATSRDRGYRGYTF
abundance: NA
j_gene: TRBJ1-2
v_gene: TRBV15
d_gene: TRBD1

CDR3nt: TGTGCCAGCAGTGTAGGGGACGCGGGCAATCAGCCCCAGCATTTT
CDR3aa: CASSVGDAGNQPQHF
abundance: NA
j_gene: TRBJ1-5
v_gene: TRBV28
d_gene: NA

CDR3nt: TGTGCCAGCAGTTCCCGGGACCCCATGGGAGATACGCAGTATTTT
CDR3aa: CASSSRDPMGDTQYF
abundance: once
j_gene: TRBJ2-3
v_gene: TRBV6-5
d_gene: NA

CDR3nt: TGTGCCAGCAGTGATGGGACAGGGACCCAGGTCAATCAGCCCCAGCATTTT
CDR3aa: CASSDGTGTQVNQPQHF
abundance: NA
j_gene: TRBJ1-5
v_gene: TRBV6-4
d_gene: TRBD1

CDR3nt: TGTGCCAGCAGCCTCTCCGCGGGACAGGTTTCCGAGCAGTACTTC
CDR3aa: CASSLSAGQVSEQYF
abundance: few
j_gene: TRBJ2-7
v_gene: TRBV3-1/TRBV3-2
d_gene: TRBD1

CDR3nt: TGTGCCAGCAGTGATGGACAGGGGAACACTGAAGCTTTCTTT
CDR3aa: CASSDGQGNTEAFF
abundance: once
j_gene: TRBJ1-1
v_gene: TRBV6-2/TRBV6-3
d_gene: TRBD1

CDR3nt: TGTGCCAGCAGCTCCTGGACCCTCAATTCACCCCTCCACTTT
CDR3aa: CASSSWTLNSPLHF
abundance: NA
j_gene: TRBJ1-6
v_gene: TRBV7-9
d_gene: NA

CDR3nt: TGTGCCAGCAGCCCGGAGGTCTCTGGAAACACCATATATTTT
CDR3aa: CASSPEVSGNTIYF
abundance: NA
j_gene: TRBJ1-3
v_gene: TRBV9
d_gene: NA

CDR3nt: TGTGCCAGCGCCGGGCGGCGGGACCAAGAGACCCAGTACTTC
CDR3aa: CASAGRRDQETQYF
abundance: NA
j_gene: TRBJ2-5
v_gene: TRBV18
d_gene: NA

CDR3nt: TGTGCCAGCAGCTCCCGGGTCGGCTACACCTTC
CDR3aa: CASSSRVGYTF
abundance: NA
j_gene: TRBJ1-2
v_gene: TRBV12-3/TRBV12-4
d_gene: NA

CDR3nt: TGTGCCAGCAGCACTGGAGCTGGGCCCGGGGAGCTGTTTTTT
CDR3aa: CASSTGAGPGELFF
abundance: NA
j_gene: TRBJ2-2
v_gene: TRBV6-5
d_gene: NA

CDR3nt: TGTGCCAGCAGGGCGGGAGGTATGCCCGGGGAGCTGTTTTTT
CDR3aa: CASRAGGMPGELFF
abundance: NA
j_gene: TRBJ2-2
v_gene: TRBV7-8
d_gene: TRBD2

CDR3nt: TGTGCCAGCAGTTCTTGGGGAGGGCCGAACACCGGGGAGCTGTTTTTT
CDR3aa: CASSSWGGPNTGELFF
abundance: NA
j_gene: TRBJ2-2
v_gene: TRBV6-2/TRBV6-3
d_gene: TRBD2

CDR3nt: TGTGCCAGCAACAGCGGTTGGGGTGAGCAGTTCTTC
CDR3aa: CASNSGWGEQFF
abundance: NA
j_gene: TRBJ2-1
v_gene: TRBV27
d_gene: NA

CDR3nt: TGTGCCAGCAATCCCGGTCAGAATCAGCCCCAGCATTTT
CDR3aa: CASNPGQNQPQHF
abundance: NA
j_gene: TRBJ1-5
v_gene: TRBV28
d_gene: NA

CDR3nt: TGTGCCAGCCGTTTACGAGGCCGAGGGGGGGAGCAGTACTTC
CDR3aa: CASRLRGRGGEQYF
abundance: NA
j_gene: TRBJ2-7
v_gene: TRBV28
d_gene: NA

CDR3nt: TGTGCCTGGAGCGTGGGGCGACAAAGGTCGAGGGAGCAGTACTTC
CDR3aa: CAWSVGRQRSREQYF
abundance: NA
j_gene: TRBJ2-7
v_gene: TRBV30
d_gene: NA

CDR3nt: TGTGCCAGCTCACGCGACGGTCTCGACGAGCAGTACTTC
CDR3aa: CASSRDGLDEQYF
abundance: NA
j_gene: TRBJ2-7
v_gene: TRBV18
d_gene: NA

CDR3nt: TGTGCCAGCAGCCTATTTAGCGGCTCCTACGAGCAGTACTTC
CDR3aa: CASSLFSGSYEQYF
abundance: once
j_gene: TRBJ2-7
v_gene: TRBV3-1/TRBV3-2
d_gene: NA

CDR3nt: TGTGCCAGCAGCAGATTCGCACAGACCTACAATGAGCAGTTCTTC
CDR3aa: CASSRFAQTYNEQFF
abundance: NA
j_gene: TRBJ2-1
v_gene: TRBV11-2
d_gene: NA

CDR3nt: TGTGCCAGCAGCCCGGGACTAGCGGATTACAATGAGCAGTTCTTC
CDR3aa: CASSPGLADYNEQFF
abundance: NA
j_gene: TRBJ2-1
v_gene: TRBV5-4
d_gene: TRBD2

CDR3nt: TGTGCCAGCAGCGCTGGAAGCGAGCAGTACTTC
CDR3aa: CASSAGSEQYF
abundance: once
j_gene: TRBJ2-7
v_gene: TRBV14
d_gene: NA

CDR3nt: TGTGCCAGCTCTCCGGGCCCTCTTCGAGTTAACACTGAAGCTTTCTTT
CDR3aa: CASSPGPLRVNTEAFF
abundance: once
j_gene: TRBJ1-1
v_gene: TRBV18
d_gene: NA

CDR3nt: TGTGCCAGCAGCTTAGGGCAGGTGGGGGAGACCCAGTACTTC
CDR3aa: CASSLGQVGETQYF
abundance: NA
j_gene: TRBJ2-5
v_gene: TRBV7-9
d_gene: NA

CDR3nt: TGTGCCAGCAGCGTCCTTGGGGCCTATGAGCAGTTCTTC
CDR3aa: CASSVLGAYEQFF
abundance: NA
j_gene: TRBJ2-1
v_gene: TRBV5-6
d_gene: NA

CDR3nt: TGTGCCAGCAGGACCCCGGCCGGATACGCTTTCTTT
CDR3aa: CASRTPAGYAFF
abundance: once
j_gene: TRBJ1-1
v_gene: TRBV28
d_gene: NA

CDR3nt: TGTGCCAGCAGCCAAGACCTGAGCGGGGAGCTGTTTTTT
CDR3aa: CASSQDLSGELFF
abundance: NA
j_gene: TRBJ2-2
v_gene: TRBV14
d_gene: NA

CDR3nt: TGTGCCAGCAGTGCGGCTAGCGGGAGAGTTGCAGAGACCCAGTACTTC
CDR3aa: CASSAASGRVAETQYF
abundance: once
j_gene: TRBJ2-5
v_gene: TRBV2
d_gene: TRBD2

CDR3nt: TGTGCCAGCAGCCTTCTCGGCACTGAAGCTTTCTTT
CDR3aa: CASSLLGTEAFF
abundance: NA
j_gene: TRBJ1-1
v_gene: TRBV7-8
d_gene: NA

CDR3nt: TGTGCCAGCAGCTTAGGGGGGCTTAACACTGAAGCTTTCTTT
CDR3aa: CASSLGGLNTEAFF
abundance: NA
j_gene: TRBJ1-1
v_gene: TRBV11-2
d_gene: NA

CDR3nt: TGCGCCAGCAGCACTGAGCTGGGAAACACCATATATTTT
CDR3aa: CASSTELGNTIYF
abundance: NA
j_gene: TRBJ1-3
v_gene: TRBV5-1
d_gene: NA

CDR3nt: TGTGCCAGCAGCTCGGTGGGAGGAAACATTCAGTACTTC
CDR3aa: CASSSVGGNIQYF
abundance: NA
j_gene: TRBJ2-4
v_gene: TRBV6-5
d_gene: NA

CDR3nt: TGTGCCACCAGCAGACCCGGGCGGGTGGACGGTGCGTACTTC
CDR3aa: CATSRPGRVDGAYF
abundance: NA
j_gene: TRBJ2-7
v_gene: TRBV15
d_gene: NA

CDR3nt: TGCGCCAGCAGCTTGAGCAACCCGCGGGTACCCGGGGAGCTGTTTTTT
CDR3aa: CASSLSNPRVPGELFF
abundance: NA
j_gene: TRBJ2-2
v_gene: TRBV5-1
d_gene: NA